One sample yielded the 21 T cell receptor beta chains listed below, sequenced in a study. TCRdb recomputed calls from the RT-PCR reads with MiXCR, one row per CDR3 protein. The table has about 680,000 distinct CDR3 sequences, 13% to 15% seen once; the top ten hold about 3.9%. The specimen was memory CD4+ T cells from blood. The source is a female donor in good health, serving as a healthy control.

V is TRBV20-1 and J is TRBJ2-1; 7 bases align to TRBD2. The V gene end was trimmed by 3 bases and the J gene end by 8 bases; junction bases not matched to a gene: 13. There are 15 residues in the CDR3. CDR1 and CDR2 (germline): DFQATT, SNEGSKA (reference sequence). The CDR3, as DNA: TGCAGTGCTAGTAATGCGGGAGAGGTAAGCGATGAGCAGTTCTTC. Translation gives CSASNAGEVSDEQFF.

The genes are TRBV5-1 and TRBJ2-1; TRBD2 matches 14 bases. CDR1 and CDR2 from the germline V gene are SGHRS and YFSETQ. This CDR3 region has 18 residues. J lost 5 bases, V lost 4 bases, and 11 bases had no gene match. The CDR3 DNA reads TGCGCCAGCAGCGTAAGGGTGCTGGGACTAGCGGGAGACAATGAGCAGTTCTTC. Protein sequence: CASSVRVLGLAGDNEQFF.

This clonotype has only a few counts. The chain couples TRBV30 to TRBJ1-2; the D is unclear. The CDR3 totals 14 residues. CDR1 and CDR2 (germline): GTSNPN, SVGIG (reference sequence). V was trimmed by 1 base and J by 4 bases, leaving 13 bases between them. The CDR3 coding sequence is TGTGCCTGGAGTGCTTCCGCGCAGGCCTATGGCTACACCTTC. This sequence encodes CAWSASAQAYGYTF. The variable domain in full, with the rest retrieved from reference TRBV30 and TRBJ1-2, is SQTIHQWPATLVQPVGSPLSLECTVEGTSNPNLYWYRQAAGRGLQLLFYSVGIGQISSEVPQNLSASRPQDRQFILSSKKLLLSDSGFYLCAWSASAQAYGYTFGSGTRLTVV.

This clonotype has at least ten counts. The V call is TRBV20-1, the J call TRBJ2-7, with 11 nucleotides matching TRBD2. The CDR3 is made up of 13 amino acids. With V trimmed by 4 bases and J by 7 bases, 6 bases remained unmatched. Per germline, CDR1 DFQATT and CDR2 SNEGSKA (reference sequence). The DNA of the CDR3 is TGCAGTGCTATCGGGACTAGCGGAAGAGAGCAGTACTTC. This gives the protein CSAIGTSGREQYF.

V gene TRBV6-2 or TRBV6-3 combines with J gene TRBJ2-7, with a weak D call TRBD1 (5 bases). Trimming removed 6 bases from V and 4 bases from J, with 16 bases in between. The CDR3 is 14 amino acids. The germline gives CDR1 MNHEY, CDR2 SVGEGT. CDR3 amino acids: CASSCGQGFYEQYF. The CDR3, as DNA: TGTGCCAGCAGCTGCGGTCAGGGATTTTACGAGCAGTACTTC.

At least ten counts were recorded for this clonotype. The junction does not match germline at one end; this may be a read error. The chain combines TRBV7-2 with TRBJ1-1; tentative D call: TRBD1 (5 bases). Germline CDR1 and CDR2: SGHTA and FQGNSA. The CDR3 loop spans 13 amino acids. The CDR3 nucleotides read TGTGCCAGCAGTTTAGAGAGGGGCACTGAAGCTTTCTTT. Amino acid sequence: CASSLERGTEAFF.

This clonotype was counted a few times. The V call is TRBV29-1, the J call TRBJ1-5; 12 bases align to TRBD1. The V segment lost 4 bases and the J segment 5 bases; nucleotides outside the gene matches: 3. The germline CDR1 and CDR2 sequences are SQVTM and ANQGSEA. The CDR3 spans 14 residues. CDR3 loop: CSVGGTGGDQPQHF. CDR3 nucleotides: TGCAGCGTTGGCGGGACAGGGGGCGATCAGCCCCAGCATTTT.

This sequence joins TRBV7-2 and TRBJ1-1; D gene unclear. CDR1 and CDR2 from the germline V gene are SGHTA and FQGNSA. The CDR3 sequence is 12 residues long. Trimming removed 7 bases at V and 3 bases at J, with 9 bases between. CDR3 loop: CASKQVYTEAFF. The CDR3 DNA follows: TGTGCCAGCAAGCAGGTCTACACTGAAGCTTTCTTT.

This clonotype was counted at least ten times. The chain recombines TRBV9 with TRBJ2-5, with no clear D. Looked up from germline, CDR1 is SGDLS and CDR2 is YYNGEE. This CDR3 spans 14 amino acids. Trimming pared 7 bases from V and 3 bases from J, leaving 16 bases between. CDR3 amino acids: CASSRRSLEETQYF. CDR3 sequence (DNA): TGTGCCAGCTCCAGAAGATCCCTTGAAGAGACCCAGTACTTC.

This chain connects TRBV25-1 to TRBJ1-1; D gene uncertain. In germline, CDR1 is MGHDK, CDR2 SYGVNS. V was cut by 7 bases and J by 8 bases, with 11 bases left in between. This CDR3 contains 11 residues. CDR3 loop: CASKREQEAFF. CDR3 nucleotide sequence: TGTGCCAGCAAGCGGGAACAAGAAGCTTTCTTT.

This chain joins TRBV20-1 and TRBJ1-4; 7 bases match TRBD1. Germline V CDR1 and CDR2: DFQATT, SNEGSKA (reference sequence). This CDR3 spans 13 amino acids. J lost 7 bases, V lost 5 bases, and 7 bases had no gene match. This CDR3 reads CSAVDRRVEKLFF. In DNA, the CDR3 is TGCAGTGCTGTGGACAGGCGTGTTGAAAAACTGTTTTTT.

This clonotype was observed a single time. The rearrangement uses TRBV30 and TRBJ1-4, with D hard to call. This CDR3 comprises 13 residues. V dropped 1 base and J dropped 11 bases, with 14 bases sitting between them. Germline V gene sequence: CDR1 GTSNPN, CDR2 SVGIG (reference sequence). The CDR3 reads CAWSGGRPAKLFF. In DNA form, the CDR3 reads TGTGCCTGGAGTGGGGGTCGGCCCGCCAAACTGTTTTTT.

The gene calls are TRBV20-1 and TRBJ2-3; perhaps D is TRBD1 or TRBD2 (6 bases each). The CDR3 sequence is 17 residues long. CDR1 and CDR2 (germline): DFQATT, SNEGSKA (reference sequence). V was trimmed by 1 base and J by 1 base, leaving 18 bases between them. The CDR3 loop is CSARAPVGGGGTDTQYF. Written as DNA, the CDR3 is TGCAGTGCTAGAGCCCCCGTCGGGGGCGGGGGCACAGATACGCAGTATTTT.

The chain uses TRBV12-3 or TRBV12-4 and TRBJ2-1; TRBD2 matches at 10 bases. The CDR3 is 15 residues long. With 2 bases clipped from V and 8 bases from J, the junction kept 6 bases outside the gene matches. In DNA, the CDR3 is TGTGCCAGCAGTTTATGGCTAGCGGGAGAGGATGAGCAGTTCTTC. Its protein product is CASSLWLAGEDEQFF.

In this sample, this clonotype turned up a few times. The CDR3 region has the DNA TGCGCCAGCAGCCAAGAGGTCTGGGGCAATCAGCCCCAGCATTTT. Translation gives CASSQEVWGNQPQHF. The chain uses TRBV4-3 and TRBJ1-5; D remains ambiguous. The CDR3 runs 15 residues. Germline CDR1 LGHNA, CDR2 YSLEER. The germline V and J ends were trimmed by 0 bases and 2 bases, with 8 bases remaining between them.

This clonotype was found a few times. V gene TRBV9 combines with J gene TRBJ1-6, with D possibly TRBD1 on 5 matching bases. V gave up 3 bases and J gave up 9 bases, with 16 bases separating them. The germline V gene has CDR1 SGDLS and CDR2 YYNGEE. The CDR3 consists of 15 residues. The CDR3 nucleotides read TGTGCCAGCAGCGCCGGGGACCCCCGAGGTTCACCCCTCCACTTT. Translating gives CASSAGDPRGSPLHF.

This clonotype was seen at least ten times. V gene TRBV10-3 combines with J gene TRBJ2-1, with 9 bases fitting TRBD2. Germline CDR1 ENHRY, CDR2 SYGVKD. Losses at the gene ends were 2 bases for V and 6 bases for J; bases not matched to a gene: 5. The CDR3 totals 15 residues. As DNA, the CDR3 is TGTGCCATCAGTGAGAATAGCGGGAGCATCAATGAGCAGTTCTTC. It is translated as CAISENSGSINEQFF.

The chain recombines TRBV4-1 with TRBJ1-4; 8 nucleotides line up with TRBD1. The germline V gene has CDR1 MGHRA and CDR2 YSYEKL. This CDR3 contains 17 residues. The J segment lost 7 bases and the V segment lost 0 bases, leaving 10 bases of the junction unmatched. Here the CDR3 reads CASSQDPGTGEGEKLFF. The CDR3 DNA sequence: TGCGCCAGCAGCCAAGACCCTGGGACAGGCGAGGGTGAAAAACTGTTTTTT.

This rearrangement joins TRBV24-1 to TRBJ2-2, with D uncertain. The germline V gene encodes CDR1 KGHDR and CDR2 SFDVKD. V was shortened by 5 bases and J by 1 base, with 4 bases between the two germline ends. The CDR3 runs to 13 residues. The CDR3 DNA follows: TGTGCCACCAGTGCGTGGAACACCGGGGAGCTGTTTTTT. Protein product: CATSAWNTGELFF.

This clonotype was detected only a few times. The chain has TRBV7-2 and TRBJ2-7; D might be TRBD1 or TRBD2, each matching 6 bases. V was shortened by 2 bases and J by 1 base, with 12 bases between the two germline ends. Germline V gene lookup returns CDR1 SGHTA and CDR2 FQGNSA. The CDR3 is 15 residues long. Here the CDR3 reads CASSLSRGASYEQYF. The DNA for the CDR3 is TGTGCCAGCAGCTTATCTAGGGGGGCGTCCTACGAGCAGTACTTC.

This clonotype was seen a few times. J is TRBJ1-1 and V is TRBV15; TRBD1 agrees at 7 bases. The trim removed 8 bases at V and 4 bases at J, leaving 7 bases unmatched. The CDR3 runs to 13 residues. Germline V gene sequence: CDR1 LNHNV, CDR2 YYDKDF (reference sequence). The CDR3 DNA reads TGTGCCACCCGAGCAGGGGGTTTCACTGAAGCTTTCTTT. This translates into CATRAGGFTEAFF.